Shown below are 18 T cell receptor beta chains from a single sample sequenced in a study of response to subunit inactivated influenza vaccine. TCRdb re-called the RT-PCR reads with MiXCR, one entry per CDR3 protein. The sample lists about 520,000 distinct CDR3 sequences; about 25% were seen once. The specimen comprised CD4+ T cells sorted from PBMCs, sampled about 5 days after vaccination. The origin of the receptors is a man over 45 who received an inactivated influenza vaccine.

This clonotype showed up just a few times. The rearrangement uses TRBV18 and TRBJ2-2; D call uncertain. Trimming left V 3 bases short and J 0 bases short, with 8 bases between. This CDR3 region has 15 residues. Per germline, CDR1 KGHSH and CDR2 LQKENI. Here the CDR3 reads CASSPSQTNTGELFF. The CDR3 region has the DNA TGTGCCAGCTCACCGTCACAGACGAACACCGGGGAGCTGTTTTTT.

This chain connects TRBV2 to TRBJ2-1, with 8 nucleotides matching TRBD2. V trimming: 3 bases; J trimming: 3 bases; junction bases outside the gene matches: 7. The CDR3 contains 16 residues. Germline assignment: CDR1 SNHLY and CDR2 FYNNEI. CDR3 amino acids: CASSERGASDYNEQFF. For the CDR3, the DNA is TGTGCCAGCAGTGAGCGGGGGGCCTCGGACTACAATGAGCAGTTCTTC.

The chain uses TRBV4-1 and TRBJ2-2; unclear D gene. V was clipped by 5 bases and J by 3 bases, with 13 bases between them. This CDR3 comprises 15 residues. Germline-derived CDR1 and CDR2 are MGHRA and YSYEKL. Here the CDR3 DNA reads TGCGCCAGCAGCGCCGACCAATATTACACCGGGGAGCTGTTTTTT. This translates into CASSADQYYTGELFF.

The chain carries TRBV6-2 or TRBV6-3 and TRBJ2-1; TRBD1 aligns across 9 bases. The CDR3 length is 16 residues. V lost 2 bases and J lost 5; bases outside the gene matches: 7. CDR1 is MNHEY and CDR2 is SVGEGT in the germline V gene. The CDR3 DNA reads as TGTGCCAGCAGTTACCCGGGGACAGGGCAAAACAATGAGCAGTTCTTC. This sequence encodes CASSYPGTGQNNEQFF.

The CDR3 nucleotides read TGTGCCAGCAGCCGGACTAGCGGGACGGCAGATACGCAGTATTTT. Protein: CASSRTSGTADTQYF. The chain joins TRBV7-2 to TRBJ2-3, with 12 bases aligning to TRBD2. V lost 5 bases, J lost 4 bases, and 4 bases stayed unmatched. CDR3 length: 15 residues. Germline lookup yields CDR1 SGHTA and CDR2 FQGNSA.

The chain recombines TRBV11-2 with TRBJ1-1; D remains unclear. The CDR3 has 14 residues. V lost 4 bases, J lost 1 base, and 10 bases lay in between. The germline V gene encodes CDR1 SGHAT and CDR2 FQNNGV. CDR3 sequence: CASSSTMSNTEAFF. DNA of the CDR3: TGTGCCAGCAGCTCCACCATGTCGAACACTGAAGCTTTCTTT.

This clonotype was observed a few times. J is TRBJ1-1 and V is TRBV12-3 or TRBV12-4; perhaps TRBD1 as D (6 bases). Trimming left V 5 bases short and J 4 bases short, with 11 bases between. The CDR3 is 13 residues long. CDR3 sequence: CASSQQGITEAFF. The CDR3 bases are TGTGCCAGCAGTCAACAGGGAATCACTGAAGCTTTCTTT.

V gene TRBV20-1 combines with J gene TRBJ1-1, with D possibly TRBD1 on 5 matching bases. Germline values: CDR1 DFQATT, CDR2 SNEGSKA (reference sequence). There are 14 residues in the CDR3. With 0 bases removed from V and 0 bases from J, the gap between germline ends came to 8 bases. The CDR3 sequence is CSARDGGVNTEAFF. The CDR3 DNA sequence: TGCAGTGCTAGAGATGGGGGGGTGAACACTGAAGCTTTCTTT.

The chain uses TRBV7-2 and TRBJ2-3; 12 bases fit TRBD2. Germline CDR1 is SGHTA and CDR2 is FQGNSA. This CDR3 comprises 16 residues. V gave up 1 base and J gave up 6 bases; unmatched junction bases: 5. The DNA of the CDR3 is TGTGCCAGCAGCTTAGTGCTAGCGGGGGGGTCTGATACGCAGTATTTT. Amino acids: CASSLVLAGGSDTQYF.

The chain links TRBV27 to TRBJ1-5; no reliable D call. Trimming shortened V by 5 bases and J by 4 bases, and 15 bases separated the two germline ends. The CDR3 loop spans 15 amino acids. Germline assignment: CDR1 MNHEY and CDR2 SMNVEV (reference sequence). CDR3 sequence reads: CASSPSGRVNQPQHF. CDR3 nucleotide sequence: TGTGCCAGCAGTCCTTCCGGACGGGTGAATCAGCCCCAGCATTTT.

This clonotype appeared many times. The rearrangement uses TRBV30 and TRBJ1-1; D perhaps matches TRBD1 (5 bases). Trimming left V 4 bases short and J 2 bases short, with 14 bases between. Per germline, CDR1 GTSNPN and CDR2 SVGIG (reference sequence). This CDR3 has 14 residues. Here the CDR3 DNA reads TGTGCCTGGACACCAAGGACACCCAACACTGAAGCTTTCTTT. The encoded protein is CAWTPRTPNTEAFF.

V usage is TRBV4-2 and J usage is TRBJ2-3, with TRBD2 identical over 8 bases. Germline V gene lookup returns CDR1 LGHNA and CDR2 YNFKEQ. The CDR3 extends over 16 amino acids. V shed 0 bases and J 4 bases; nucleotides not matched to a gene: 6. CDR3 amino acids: CASSQDASGSADTQYF. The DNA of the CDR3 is TGTGCCAGCAGCCAAGATGCGAGCGGGAGCGCAGATACGCAGTATTTT.

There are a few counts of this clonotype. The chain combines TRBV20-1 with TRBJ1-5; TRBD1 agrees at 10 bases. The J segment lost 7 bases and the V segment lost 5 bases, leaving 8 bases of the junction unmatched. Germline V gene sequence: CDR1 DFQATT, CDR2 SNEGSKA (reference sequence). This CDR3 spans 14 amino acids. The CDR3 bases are TGCAGTGCTGGGGAGACAGGGGGCGGCCAGCCCCAGCATTTT. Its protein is CSAGETGGGQPQHF.

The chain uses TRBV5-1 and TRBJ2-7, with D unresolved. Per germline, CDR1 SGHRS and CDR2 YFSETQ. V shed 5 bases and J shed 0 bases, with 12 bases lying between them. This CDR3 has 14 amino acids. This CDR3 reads CASSWRLSSYEQYF. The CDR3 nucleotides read TGCGCCAGCAGTTGGCGCCTTAGCTCCTACGAGCAGTACTTC.

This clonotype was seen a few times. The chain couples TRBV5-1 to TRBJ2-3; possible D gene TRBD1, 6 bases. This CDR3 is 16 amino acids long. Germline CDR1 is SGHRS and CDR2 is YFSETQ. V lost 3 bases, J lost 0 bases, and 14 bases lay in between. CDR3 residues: CASSYYGTKSTDTQYF. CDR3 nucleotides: TGCGCCAGCAGCTACTACGGGACAAAGAGCACAGATACGCAGTATTTT.

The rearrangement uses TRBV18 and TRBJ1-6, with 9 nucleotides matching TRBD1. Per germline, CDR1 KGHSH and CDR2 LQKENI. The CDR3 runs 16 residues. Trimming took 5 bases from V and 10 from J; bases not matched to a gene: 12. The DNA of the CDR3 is TGTGCCAGCTCAGAGGCAACAGGGGGCGCCGGGTCACCCCTCCACTTT. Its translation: CASSEATGGAGSPLHF.

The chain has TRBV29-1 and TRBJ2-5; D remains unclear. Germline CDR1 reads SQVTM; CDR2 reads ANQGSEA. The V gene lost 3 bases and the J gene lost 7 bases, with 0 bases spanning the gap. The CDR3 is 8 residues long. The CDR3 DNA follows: TGCAGCGTTGAGACCCAGTACTTC. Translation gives CSVETQYF.

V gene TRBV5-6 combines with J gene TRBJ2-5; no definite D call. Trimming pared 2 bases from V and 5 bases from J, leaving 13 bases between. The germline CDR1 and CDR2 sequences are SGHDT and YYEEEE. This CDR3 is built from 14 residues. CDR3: CASSFLSARETQYF. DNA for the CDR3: TGTGCCAGCAGCTTCTTGTCCGCACGGGAGACCCAGTACTTC.